Given below is one T cell receptor (beta chain) in context. Its antigen is still unknown. The protocol was immunoSEQ multiplex PCR, while the TCRdb copy is restricted to in-frame clones and leaves out a portion. Among 90,000 to 100,000 clones listed, roughly four fifths were seen once. The CDR3 sequence is 17 residues long. Trimming took 0 bases from V and 0 from J; bases not matched to a gene: 4. From germline, CDR1 is LNHNV and CDR2 YYDKDF (reference sequence). The data stem from a study of PD-1 blockade in classical Hodgkin lymphoma. Study conclusions and caveats: CD4+ TCR diversity climbed significantly by C4D1, unlike CD8+ TCR diversity. Complete responders matched newly diagnosed patients in baseline diversity.

Brentuximab vedotin exposure varied, and every patient relapsed after autologous stem cell transplantation. The TCR sequence derives from a human donor with classical Hodgkin lymphoma. This specimen consisted of peripheral blood mononuclear cells (PBMCs), obtained before the second cycle of nivolumab. The chain uses TRBV15 and TRBJ2-1, with 8 bases aligning to TRBD2. The CDR3: CATSRDLAGSSYNEQFF. The DNA for the CDR3 is TGTGCCACCAGCAGAGACCTAGCGGGTAGCTCCTACAATGAGCAGTTCTTC.